The entry below describes one T cell receptor (beta chain). This sample is drawn from a study of blood T cell repertoires in COVID-19. Study information: The United States, Italy and Spain were the sources of the acute and convalescent COVID-19 samples. PBMCs, B-cell-depleted T cells, or T cells provided the cDNA or gDNA that made up the material.

Authors' processing steps: Amplification of reference gene primers provided the estimated nucleated cell counts. The data were produced by immunoSEQ multiplex PCR, yet TCRdb's version contains in-frame clones alone and is incomplete. Clone size and the V and J calls come from that table; the DNA yielded D and trimming. Here the sample spans a few hundred thousand clones, about nine tenths being singletons. V shed 5 bases, J shed 6 bases, and the junction held 8 bases outside the gene matches. CDR3 length: 14 amino acids. Germline V gene data show CDR1 as SEHNR and CDR2 as FQNEAQ (reference sequence). Seattle patients were enrolled during active infection and followed longitudinally.

The sequence was collected from a woman aged 45 to 65 with COVID-19, enrolled during active disease. Source material: peripheral blood. The chain employs TRBV7-9 and TRBJ2-7, with 9 bases identical to TRBD1. CDR3 loop: CASSNTDRGGEQYF. In DNA, the CDR3 is TGTGCCAGCAGCAATACGGACAGGGGAGGCGAGCAGTACTTC.